This TCR beta chain was captured in a study of OX40 agonist ivuxolimab in advanced cancers. Produced via immunoSEQ multiplex PCR; TCRdb's table is partial and in-frame only. In the table there are over 55,000 clones, around 91% of which are singletons. The germline V gene has CDR1 SGHRS and CDR2 YFSETQ. The CDR3 runs 12 residues. With 4 bases removed from V and 11 bases from J, the gap between germline ends came to 10 bases. The chain carries TRBV5-1 and TRBJ1-6, with a possible D match to TRBD1 (6 bases). This receptor was obtained from an adult with an advanced solid tumor such as melanoma, head and neck, liver or kidney cancer. The sample consisted of CD4+ or CD8+ T cells sorted from blood, taken in a trial of the OX40 agonist ivuxolimab. CDR3 sequence reads: CASSATGTPLHF. The DNA of the CDR3 is TGCGCCAGCAGCGCCACAGGGACACCCCTCCACTTT.